A selection of T cell receptor beta chains follows, all from one sample in a study of control samples from healthy donors and cancer patients. TCRdb's copy holds only in-frame clones and misses some; the assay was immunoSEQ multiplex PCR. The sample lists roughly 220,000 clones; around 94% were seen once. The sample was blood. The receptors were sampled from a man aged 50-60 years in good health. The conserved cysteine and the conserved F or W are not part of the CDR3 here.

cdr3_aa v_call
ASSRSSGNTIY TRBV7-2
ASNRQGAGDTQY TRBV7-8
ASRTGIYGYT TRBV28
ASSQGLAGYNEQF TRBV6-2/TRBV6-3
ASSIIWDRRQY TRBV19
ASSQVVAAGDTIY TRBV4-1
ASSFDRASNQPQH TRBV7-9
ASSFGGSNEKLF TRBV27
ASRGQGLFSSPLH TRBV6-5
ASSSRVGQGGSPLH TRBV11-2
ASSIDSGRTYEQY TRBV19
ASKRTSGSYNEQF TRBV19
ASIGGGTEAF TRBV19
ASSTQGAVNTEAF TRBV19
ASSLEGTKNYGYT TRBV5-1
ASSLNPVTAGANVLT TRBV27
AISEPTGDIFAPLH TRBV10-3
ASSVPTKGSYNEQF TRBV11-1
ASSVQGGTDTQY TRBV25-1
ASSPPGQGRVYGYT TRBV18
ASSPSYGGTSGVF TRBV6-4
ASLGAKSYGYT TRBV28
ASSEGPGGTQPQH TRBV6-1
ASSPGTVGTEQF TRBV5-1
ASKTIAGGQETQY TRBV19
ASSPPLGVITEAF TRBV9
ASSRDSNSETQY TRBV9
ASSELGTSTEAF TRBV2
ASSPRDSLGNTIY TRBV5-1
ASSLGQTGDEQF TRBV5-1
ASSSPEDRYGYT TRBV5-4
ASSGQGAGELF TRBV2
ASSPRTLTELF TRBV28
ASAISGQGAGETQY TRBV5-1
ASSLGQSTDTQY TRBV5-1
ATSDRGRAF TRBV24-1
ATSIRWGDSNQPQH TRBV27
ASSLSLGFSGNTIY TRBV9
SASGLRGSQETQY TRBV20-1
ASSQETGAPGSPQH TRBV4-1
ASSYSGQGNYLPQH TRBV6-2/TRBV6-3
ASSGETGMSNQPQH TRBV2
ASSELVNTEAF TRBV10-1
ASSVSRPQGTQY TRBV6-5
ASSLSDRDSYEQY TRBV28
ASSQEGGREQY TRBV4-3
ASSLSMAGVQPQH TRBV5-4
ASSLATGKNGYT TRBV5-1
ASSPRPGGTGELF TRBV7-9